The 8 T cell receptor beta chains reported below all come from one sample, sequenced in a study of T cell repertoires in cytomegalovirus infection. These TCRs are of unknown antigen specificity. TCRdb re-derived calls from the reads in MiXCR, one entry per CDR3 protein. The sample records roughly 920,000 distinct CDR3 sequences, roughly 30% being singletons. The input for sequencing was cultured CD8+ T cells from PBMCs, taken from culture after CMV antigen stimulation. The receptor source for this set is a human donor in good health (CMV status not recorded). Some clones in this sample may be carry-over from other donors' samples.

The rearrangement joins TRBV7-2 to TRBJ2-5; TRBD2 agrees at 9 bases. CDR3 size: 18 residues. Germline CDR1 is SGHTA and CDR2 is FQGNSA. The V gene end was trimmed by 5 bases and the J gene end by 3 bases; junction bases not matched to a gene: 16. Here the CDR3 DNA reads TGTGCCAGCAGCGTCCGGTCGGGACTAGCATTTTCAAAAGAGACCCAGTACTTC. Amino acids: CASSVRSGLAFSKETQYF.

V gene TRBV19 combines with J gene TRBJ1-1; D is perhaps TRBD1 (5 bases). The CDR3 is 12 amino acids. Germline V gene sequence: CDR1 LNHDA, CDR2 SQIVND (reference sequence). The CDR3 sequence is CFSPRENTEAFF. The CDR3, as DNA: TGTTTTTCTCCCAGGGAGAACACTGAAGCTTTCTTT.

A remark on this clonotype: This may be a read error: a much more frequent sequence differs by one nucleotide. The genes are TRBV6-1 and TRBJ2-3; D is tentatively TRBD1 or TRBD2 (5 bases each). In germline, CDR1 is MNHNS, CDR2 SASEGT. Trimming left V 1 base short and J 2 bases short, with 13 bases between. The CDR3 totals 16 residues. The CDR3 sequence is CASSEGRELLTDTQYF. The CDR3 DNA sequence: TGTGCCAGCAGTGAAGGCAGGGAGCTTCTCACAGATACGCAGTATTTT.

This clonotype was seen only a few times. This chain connects TRBV2 to TRBJ2-7, with TRBD1 matching 7 bases. Trimming cost V 6 bases and J 0 bases; bases outside gene matches: 14. This CDR3 spans 17 amino acids. Germline V gene sequence: CDR1 SNHLY, CDR2 FYNNEI. CDR3 DNA sequence: TGTGCCAGCAGCCCTACCGCTACAGGGGTCCTCTCCTACGAGCAGTACTTC. This gives the protein CASSPTATGVLSYEQYF. Supplemented by reference TRBV2 and TRBJ2-7, the full variable domain reads EPEVTQTPSHQVTQMGQEVILRCVPISNHLYFYWYRQILGQKVEFLVSFYNNEISEKSEIFDDQFSVERPDGSNFTLKIRSTKLEDSAMYFCASSPTATGVLSYEQYFGPGTRLTVT.

This clonotype was seen at least ten times. The chain joins TRBV7-2 to TRBJ2-1; 10 nucleotides line up with TRBD2. CDR1 is SGHTA, CDR2 FQGNSA, per germline. Losses at the gene ends were 5 bases for V and 0 bases for J; bases not matched to a gene: 7. This CDR3 is built from 17 residues. The CDR3 is CASSPRTSGPSYNEQFF. The DNA of the CDR3 is TGTGCCAGCAGCCCCCGGACTAGCGGTCCCTCCTACAATGAGCAGTTCTTC.

The V gene is TRBV27, the J gene TRBJ2-3, with 9 bases fitting TRBD2. Germline lookup yields CDR1 MNHEY and CDR2 SMNVEV (reference sequence). The CDR3 totals 17 residues. V dropped 5 bases and J dropped 1; count of bases not matched to a gene: 10. This chain's CDR3 is CASSLPRVAGGTDTQYF. The CDR3 nucleotides are TGTGCCAGCAGTCTCCCTCGGGTAGCGGGGGGCACAGATACGCAGTATTTT.

This clonotype was observed a handful of times. The genes are TRBV7-6 and TRBJ1-2; the match to TRBD1 covers 7 bases. This CDR3 is built from 15 residues. Per germline, CDR1 SGHVS and CDR2 FNYEAQ. With 5 bases clipped from V and 8 bases from J, the junction kept 14 bases outside the gene matches. The CDR3 protein is CASSRGTGQSTGYTF. CDR3 in DNA: TGTGCCAGCAGCCGAGGGACGGGACAGTCGACCGGCTACACCTTC. The complete variable domain, with remaining parts taken from reference TRBV7-6 and TRBJ1-2, reads GAGVSQSPRYKVTKRGQDVALRCDPISGHVSLYWYRQALGQGPEFLTYFNYEAQQDKSGLPNDRFSAERPEGSISTLTIQRTEQRDSAMYRCASSRGTGQSTGYTFGSGTRLTVV.

In its sample, this clonotype was seen a few times. The chain carries TRBV19 and TRBJ2-7, with TRBD2 as a possible D gene (6 bases). This CDR3 has 13 amino acids. In germline, CDR1 is LNHDA, CDR2 SQIVND (reference sequence). V gave up 1 base and J gave up 6 bases, with 10 bases separating them. CDR3 bases: TGTGCCAGTAGTATAGTCGCGGGGTCCGAGCAGTACGTC. The encoded protein is CASSIVAGSEQYV.